This T cell receptor (beta chain) was sequenced for a study of blood T cells in healthy people across ages. This clonotype appeared a few times. V dropped 0 bases and J dropped 4 bases, with 16 bases sitting between them. The CDR3 covers 16 residues. CDR1 and CDR2 (germline): SQVTM, ANQGSEA. Combining a sample-barcoded 5' primer with a J-beta primer mix, a second PCR ran for roughly 7 to 12 cycles. Each CDR3 protein is one row after TCRdb ran MiXCR on the 5' RACE reads. The sample yields fewer than 1,000,000 distinct CDR3 sequences, more than 35% seen once. The study drew donors from healthy Caucasian individuals in Russia aged 6 to 90.

Input material: blood. The chain is built from TRBV29-1 and TRBJ2-1; no firm D call. This TCR was sampled from a man aged 80 or over in good health. The CDR3 sequence is CSVEEVTLISYNEQFF. The CDR3, as DNA: TGCAGCGTTGAAGAAGTTACCTTAATCAGTTACAATGAGCAGTTCTTC.